Listed here is a single TCR beta chain. Its matching antigen is unknown. The time point denotes: baseline pretreatment blood. Treatment in this sample: 15 Gy SBRT to primary tumor, nephrectomy 4 weeks later. Radiation-treated patients gave blood at baseline, week 2 and week 4. This renal cell carcinoma was of the clear cell type. The data originate from a study of radiation and T cells in renal cell carcinoma. Study-level information: Nephrectomy followed 15 Gy stereotactic body radiation by 4 weeks. The study's findings and limits: In blood, top tumor clones expanded by 2 weeks, shrinking by 4.

The assay was immunoSEQ multiplex PCR, and TCRdb's table has in-frame clones only and misses some. This sample has 150,000 or so clones, with approximately 90% found just once. This TCR came from a woman aged 70-85 years with renal cell carcinoma. Sample: blood, taken from a patient whose treatment included radiotherapy and nephrectomy.

In nucleotides, the CDR3 is TGTGCCAGCAGCTTGGTAACGGGGGCGACCTACACAGATACGCAGTATTTT. It codes for CASSLVTGATYTDTQYF. The rearrangement links TRBV5-6 to TRBJ2-3; D may correspond to TRBD1 or TRBD2 (6 bases each). The CDR3 runs to 17 residues. The V end was cut by 0 bases, the J end by 2 bases, with 16 bases between. Germline V CDR1 and CDR2: SGHDT, YYEEEE.